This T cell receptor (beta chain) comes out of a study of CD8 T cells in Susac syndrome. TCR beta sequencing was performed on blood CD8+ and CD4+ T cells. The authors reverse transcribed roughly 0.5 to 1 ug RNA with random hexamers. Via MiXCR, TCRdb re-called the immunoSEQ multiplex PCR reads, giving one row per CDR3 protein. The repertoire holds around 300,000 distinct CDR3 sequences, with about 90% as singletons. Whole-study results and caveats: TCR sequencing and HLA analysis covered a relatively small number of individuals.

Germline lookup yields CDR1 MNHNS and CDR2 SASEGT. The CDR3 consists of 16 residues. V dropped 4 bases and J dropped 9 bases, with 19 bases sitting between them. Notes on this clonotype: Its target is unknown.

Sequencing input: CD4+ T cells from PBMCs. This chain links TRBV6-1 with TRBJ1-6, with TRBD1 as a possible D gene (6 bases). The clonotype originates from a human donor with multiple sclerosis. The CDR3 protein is CASSASDRTEGSPLHF. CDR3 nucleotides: TGTGCCAGCAGTGCATCCGACAGGACTGAAGGTTCACCCCTCCACTTT.